This TCR beta chain was recorded in a study of shared clonotypes between healthy human individuals. The study's findings and limits: The sampled material consisted only of blood, and tissue repertoires are likely to differ. Limitation of the genetic and exposure-history diversity represented came from the few donors.

This CDR3 contains 15 residues. Trimming removed 0 bases at V and 5 bases at J, with 13 bases between. Germline loops: CDR1 SGHRS, CDR2 YFSETQ. The data were produced by immunoSEQ multiplex PCR, yet TCRdb's version contains in-frame clones alone and is incomplete. This table holds some 1.5 million clones, 95% to 99% found once. Comment on this clone: Its antigen is not identified.

The sequence derives from a man aged 25-40 years in good health. Sequenced input: naive CD4+ T cells sorted from blood. Subset here: CD45RA+ positively selected. The V and J genes are TRBV5-1 and TRBJ2-3; a weak D match, TRBD1 (5 bases). The CDR3 loop reads CASSLADTVGDTQYF. The CDR3 DNA follows: TGCGCCAGCAGCTTGGCGGACACTGTCGGAGATACGCAGTATTTT.